A selection of T cell receptor beta chains follows, all from one sample in a study of T cell changes during pregnancy in multiple sclerosis. Here immunoSEQ multiplex PCR was the method, and the copy in TCRdb shows in-frame clones only, minus some. The sample yields over 45,000 clones, over 90% seen once. The starting material was CD8+ T cells from peripheral blood mononuclear cells, obtained in the third trimester of pregnancy. The receptors here all came from a female donor with multiple sclerosis, enrolled in a pregnancy study. Both conserved end residues are part of each CDR3. Fields, in order: clone size, V gene, J gene, CDR3 protein. Where a row states a size, it is once, few, many or the class of an expanded clone; other rows omit it.

NA,TRBV6-1,TRBJ1-1,CASRMTAFMNTEAFF
NA,TRBV10-3,TRBJ2-7,CAISESTRSIQRPYEQYF
NA,TRBV19,TRBJ2-7,CASTYSGSSYEQYF
NA,TRBV9,TRBJ2-1,CASSERPHDPYNEQFF
NA,TRBV15,TRBJ2-5,CATSRDGQGRGAETQYF
NA,TRBV27,TRBJ2-5,CASSRGLRETQYF
NA,TRBV6-1,TRBJ1-1,CASRTGNTEAFF
NA,TRBV6-1,TRBJ2-5,CASSEGGSGKAQYF
few,TRBV11-2,TRBJ1-1,CASSLAVNTEAFF
NA,TRBV4-1,TRBJ2-7,CASSLRSEQYF
NA,TRBV27,TRBJ1-2,CASSLSAGFGYTF
NA,TRBV27,TRBJ2-1,CASSFSGSVHNEQFF
NA,TRBV9,TRBJ2-3,CASSATDTQYF
NA,TRBV13,TRBJ2-7,CASSLTGAGEQYF
NA,TRBV5-4,TRBJ1-2,CASSPAGPKGYTF
NA,TRBV4-3,TRBJ2-7,CASSQASTGTPYEQYF
once,TRBV7-9,TRBJ2-1,CASSLAKLGYNEQFF
NA,TRBV30,TRBJ2-7,CACTGRTYEQYF
NA,TRBV15,TRBJ2-5,CATSRRTGRETQYF
NA,TRBV5-1,TRBJ2-7,CASSFAGEYEQYF
NA,TRBV12-5,TRBJ2-2,CASGSGTGELFF
NA,TRBV7-2,TRBJ2-1,CASSLVQGGRNHFNEQFF
NA,TRBV19,TRBJ1-1,CASSIGTGTVTEAFF
NA,TRBV28,TRBJ2-5,CASRREGYGETQYF
NA,TRBV28,TRBJ1-1,CASSFRGGNTEAFF
NA,TRBV9,TRBJ2-2,CASSVYGVANTGELFF
few,TRBV19,TRBJ2-7,CASSLGTSTYEQYF
NA,TRBV5-1,TRBJ1-1,CASSFTRSGTEAFF
once,TRBV4-2,TRBJ2-7,CASSQVSPGLAGGSGYEQYF
NA,TRBV7-2,TRBJ2-5,CASSLRLAGGGWKTQYF
NA,TRBV18,TRBJ2-1,CASSPSGSSYNEQFF
NA,TRBV15,TRBJ2-2,CATIPVGAGGPGELFF
NA,TRBV15,TRBJ2-1,CATSRTSRDEQFF
NA,TRBV19,TRBJ1-1,CASSMGQLAAFF
NA,TRBV28,TRBJ2-7,CASSFPGQGIHEQYF
NA,TRBV27,TRBJ2-2,CASSFIRTGGTGELFF
NA,TRBV18,TRBJ2-5,CASSPRRQIQETQYF
few,TRBV19,TRBJ2-7,CASSPSPLAGDYEQYF
NA,TRBV2,TRBJ2-2,CASISGTVNTGELFF
NA,TRBV6-6,TRBJ1-5,CASTQGSSNQPQHF
NA,TRBV4-1,TRBJ2-3,CASSQVWGAPTDTQYF
once,TRBV9,TRBJ2-3,CASSVGTLRDTQYF
NA,TRBV7-9,TRBJ2-1,CASSFAGYVRNEQFF
NA,TRBV6-5,TRBJ2-7,CEESSYEQYF
once,TRBV6-6,TRBJ1-2,CASMEGQSYGYTF
NA,TRBV5-6,TRBJ1-2,CASTLGDRGWYGYTF